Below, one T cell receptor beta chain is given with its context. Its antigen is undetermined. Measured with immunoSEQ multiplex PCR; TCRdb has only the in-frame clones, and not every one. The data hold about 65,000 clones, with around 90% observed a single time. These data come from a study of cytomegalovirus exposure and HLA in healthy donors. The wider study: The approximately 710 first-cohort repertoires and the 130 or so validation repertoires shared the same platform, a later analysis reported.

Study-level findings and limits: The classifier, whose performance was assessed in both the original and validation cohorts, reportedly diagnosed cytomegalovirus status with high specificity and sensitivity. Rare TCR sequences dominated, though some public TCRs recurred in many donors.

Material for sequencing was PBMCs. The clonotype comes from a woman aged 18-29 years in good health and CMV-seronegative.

CDR3 sequence (DNA): TGTGCCAGACCGGGAGCGGGACATCTGATCTACGAGCAGTACTTC. Its protein product is CARPGAGHLIYEQYF. The V call is TRBV6-5, the J call TRBJ2-7; a possible D gene is TRBD2 (7 bases). The CDR3 runs 15 residues. V was shortened by 9 bases and J by 3 bases, with 21 bases between the two germline ends. The germline V gene encodes CDR1 MNHEY and CDR2 SVGAGI.